This TCR beta chain was recorded in a study of T-cell reconstitution after alpha-beta-depleted transplantation in children. Germline CDR1 and CDR2: KGHSH and LQKENI. With 4 bases removed from V and 7 bases from J, the gap between germline ends came to 10 bases. This CDR3 comprises 13 residues. Unique molecular identifiers tagged the TCRbeta library. Via MiXCR, TCRdb re-called the PCR reads, giving one row per CDR3 protein. The data contain about 230,000 distinct CDR3 sequences, about 8.8% of them singletons. This clonotype was observed a few times. This TCR was recovered from a human donor who donated a stem cell graft to a child with SCID. V usage is TRBV18 and J usage is TRBJ1-4; D gene ambiguous. The sequenced sample was PBMCs from the stem cell graft donor, obtained from the stem cell graft. For the CDR3, the DNA is TGTGCCAGCTCACGTAGTACGGGTGAAAAACTGTTTTTT. Amino acids: CASSRSTGEKLFF. Full variable domain (remainder filled in from reference TRBV18 and TRBJ1-4): NAGVMQNPRHLVRRRGQEARLRCSPMKGHSHVYWYRQLPEEGLKFMVYLQKENIIDESGMPKERFSAEFPKEGPSILRIQQVVRGDSAAYFCASSRSTGEKLFFGSGTQLSVL.